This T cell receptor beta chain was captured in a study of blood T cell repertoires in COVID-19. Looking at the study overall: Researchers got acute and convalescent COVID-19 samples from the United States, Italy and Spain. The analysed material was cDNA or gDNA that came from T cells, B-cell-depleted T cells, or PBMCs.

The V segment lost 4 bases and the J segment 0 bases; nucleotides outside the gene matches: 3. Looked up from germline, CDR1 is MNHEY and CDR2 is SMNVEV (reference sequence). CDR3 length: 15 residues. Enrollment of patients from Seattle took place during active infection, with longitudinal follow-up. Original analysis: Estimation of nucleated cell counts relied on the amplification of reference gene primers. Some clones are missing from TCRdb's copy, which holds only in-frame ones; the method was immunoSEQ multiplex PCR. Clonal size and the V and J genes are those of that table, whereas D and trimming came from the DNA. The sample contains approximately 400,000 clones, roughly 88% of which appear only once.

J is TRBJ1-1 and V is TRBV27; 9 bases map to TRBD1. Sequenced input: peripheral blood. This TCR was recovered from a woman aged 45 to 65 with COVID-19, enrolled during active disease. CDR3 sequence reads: CASSWDRAMNTEAFF. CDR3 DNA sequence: TGTGCCAGCAGTTGGGACAGGGCGATGAACACTGAAGCTTTCTTT.